The TCR beta chain described here comes from a study of blood T cell repertoires in COVID-19. Study as a whole: Sample material is recorded as cDNA or gDNA derived from T cells, B-cell-depleted T cells, or PBMCs.

Before being deemed recovered, Cohort 3 donors had two negative PCRs, clearance, or symptom resolution. CDR1 is SEHNR and CDR2 is FQNEAQ in the germline V gene (reference sequence). Trimming shortened V by 5 bases and J by 4 bases, and 19 bases separated the two germline ends. The CDR3 has 16 amino acids. Authors' methods: Estimation of nucleated cell counts was performed using reference gene primer amplification. Produced via immunoSEQ multiplex PCR; TCRdb's table is partial and in-frame only. The V and J calls and clone size were taken over from that table, and D and trimming were inferred from the DNA. The table lists around 260,000 clones, around 85% of them singletons.

The receptor was derived from a woman aged 25 to 45 who had recovered from COVID-19. The gene calls are TRBV7-9 and TRBJ2-3; D possibly corresponds to TRBD2 (6 bases). The source material was PBMCs or T cells enriched from blood (not recorded which). The CDR3 loop is CASSLGAGSRADTQYF. CDR3 DNA sequence: TGTGCCAGCAGCCTCGGAGCGGGCTCGAGGGCAGATACGCAGTATTTT.